This T cell receptor beta chain was found in a study of beta chain features in type 1 diabetes. Expressed TCRB transcripts were sequenced because the isolated RNA had all been reverse transcribed beforehand. Sequenced by immunoSEQ multiplex PCR; TCRdb stores in-frame clones only, minus some. The sample holds about 45,000 clones, roughly 56% seen once. With 4 bases clipped from V and 5 bases from J, the junction kept 9 bases outside the gene matches. In germline, CDR1 is SQVTM, CDR2 ANQGSEA. The CDR3 has 15 amino acids. The rearrangement joins TRBV29-1 to TRBJ2-2; TRBD1 agrees at 8 bases. This clonotype was sampled from a woman aged 18-29 years in good health. The sample consisted of Tregs from blood. CDR3 protein: CSVAPGTGGTGELFF. The CDR3 DNA sequence: TGCAGCGTTGCCCCCGGGACAGGTGGGACCGGGGAGCTGTTTTTT.